Listed below are T cell receptor beta chains from one sample, sequenced in a study of CD8 T cells in Susac syndrome. Using its own MiXCR run on the immunoSEQ multiplex PCR reads, TCRdb lists one record per CDR3 protein. The sample lists approximately 120,000 distinct CDR3 sequences; over 90% were seen once. Sequencing used CD8+ T cells from PBMCs. These receptors were obtained from a human donor with multiple sclerosis. The conserved cysteine and the conserved F or W are not part of the CDR3 here. Fields, in order: J gene, CDR3 length, V gene, CDR3 protein.

>TRBJ2-1|12|TRBV7-2
ASSQDPDRDEQF
>TRBJ2-3|15|TRBV9
ASSDTSGRADTDTQY
>TRBJ2-4|12|TRBV7-3
ASSPGQGLNIQY
>TRBJ2-5|13|TRBV27
ASSSTPGQQETQY
>TRBJ2-1|12|TRBV4-1
ASSQDSGAVEQF
>TRBJ1-5|14|TRBV4-1
ASSQDGGQGYQPQH
>TRBJ2-5|12|TRBV29-1
SVLKRGHQETQY
>TRBJ2-3|12|TRBV25-1
ASSSKGDTDTQY
>TRBJ1-5|10|TRBV29-1
SVGGNNQPQH
>TRBJ2-1|13|TRBV27
ASSDWLAQRREQF
>TRBJ1-1|11|TRBV12-3/TRBV12-4
ASSLGRAAEAF
>TRBJ1-2|11|TRBV6-5
ASSYYRRVGYT
>TRBJ2-2|12|TRBV2
AGRRAGNTGELF
>TRBJ2-5|14|TRBV7-9
ASSLDLARPNEVQY